This passage covers 20 T cell receptor beta chains from one sample sequenced in a study of blood T cells in healthy people across ages. The authors ran a second PCR of about 6 to 11 cycles using a sample-barcoded 5' primer and a J-beta primer mix. MiXCR, applied by TCRdb to the 5' RACE reads, yields one record per CDR3 protein. The sample contains hundreds of thousands of distinct CDR3 sequences, about 45% of which appear only once. Material: blood. The source of these receptors is a man older than 75 in good health.

The table lists this clonotype with a few counts. The J gene is TRBJ2-3, the V gene TRBV10-3, with D perhaps TRBD1 (5 bases). The germline CDR1 and CDR2 sequences are ENHRY and SYGVKD. The CDR3 loop spans 13 amino acids. The V end was cut by 8 bases, the J end by 2 bases, with 11 bases between. The CDR3 region is CAIEAGNTDTQYF. The DNA of the CDR3 is TGTGCCATCGAGGCAGGGAACACAGATACGCAGTATTTT.

This clonotype was recorded a few times. The rearrangement links TRBV29-1 to TRBJ2-7; D gene ambiguous. V was clipped by 2 bases and J by 5 bases, with 13 bases between them. The CDR3 is 13 amino acids. Germline V gene data show CDR1 as SQVTM and CDR2 as ANQGSEA. The CDR3 DNA is TGCAGCGTTGAACCCACCGGAGAGGACGAGCAGTACTTC. Its translation: CSVEPTGEDEQYF.

The chain has TRBV5-6 and TRBJ2-3; the match to TRBD1 covers 8 bases. The CDR3 is 15 amino acids. J lost 4 bases, V lost 0 bases, and 4 bases had no gene match. Germline V CDR1 and CDR2: SGHDT, YYEEEE. The CDR3 is CASSLVQGDADTQYF. CDR3 DNA sequence: TGTGCCAGCAGCTTGGTACAGGGGGACGCAGATACGCAGTATTTT.

The rearrangement joins TRBV7-2 to TRBJ1-2; no definite D call. This CDR3 has 13 amino acids. The germline gives CDR1 SGHTA, CDR2 FQGNSA. Deletions cut 2 bases from V and 7 bases from J, with 11 bases between. CDR3 loop: CASSLPTEPGYTF. In nucleotides, the CDR3 is TGTGCCAGCAGCTTACCGACGGAGCCTGGCTACACCTTC.

This clonotype was recorded many times. The CDR3 sequence: CASSLSQGTRGYTF. The CDR3 nucleotides are TGTGCCAGCAGTTTATCACAGGGTACGCGTGGCTACACCTTC. The chain recombines TRBV12-3 or TRBV12-4 with TRBJ1-2, with D perhaps TRBD1 (6 bases). Trimming left V 2 bases short and J 7 bases short, with 14 bases between. There are 14 residues in the CDR3.

Of note for this clonotype: One end of the junction fails to match germline, which may point to a read error. The V call is TRBV20-1, the J call TRBJ1-3; D gene ambiguous. The CDR3 is 15 residues long. Germline V CDR1 and CDR2: DFQATT, SNEGSKA (reference sequence). The CDR3 here is CSAQDLGVGGNTLYF. DNA for the CDR3: TGCAGTGCTCAAGATCTCGGGGTTGGTGGAAACACCTTATATTTT.

V usage is TRBV29-1 and J usage is TRBJ2-1, with D hard to call. The CDR3 loop spans 12 amino acids. The germline CDR1 and CDR2 sequences are SQVTM and ANQGSEA. V dropped 7 bases and J dropped 1 base, with 8 bases sitting between them. This CDR3 is CSGRISYNEQFF. CDR3 in DNA: TGCAGCGGACGGATTTCCTACAATGAGCAGTTCTTC.

V and J are TRBV27 and TRBJ2-4; perhaps D is TRBD1 or TRBD2 (5 bases each). The CDR3 loop spans 15 amino acids. V lost 5 bases and J 13 bases, leaving 24 bases between the germline ends. Germline V gene sequence: CDR1 MNHEY, CDR2 SMNVEV (reference sequence). CDR3 amino acids: CASSPMGVWDRGQYF. CDR3 coding DNA: TGTGCCAGCAGTCCGATGGGTGTATGGGACCGCGGGCAGTACTTC.

V and J are TRBV20-1 and TRBJ2-1, with 7 bases that match TRBD1. Germline CDR1 DFQATT, CDR2 SNEGSKA (reference sequence). This CDR3 comprises 14 residues. Losses at the gene ends were 3 bases for V and 7 bases for J; bases not matched to a gene: 9. The chain's CDR3 is CSASGTAGWNEQFF. CDR3 bases: TGCAGTGCTAGTGGGACAGCCGGGTGGAATGAGCAGTTCTTC.

This chain links TRBV30 with TRBJ1-1, with D possibly being TRBD1 (6 bases). From germline, CDR1 is GTSNPN and CDR2 SVGIG (reference sequence). The CDR3 length is 14 residues. Trimming stripped 0 bases from V and 0 bases from J, with 8 bases between. CDR3: CAWSVDRLNTEAFF. DNA for the CDR3: TGTGCCTGGAGTGTTGACAGGTTGAACACTGAAGCTTTCTTT.

The table lists this clonotype with many counts. The genes are TRBV7-8 and TRBJ2-7; weak D call: TRBD1 (6 bases). The CDR3 is 14 amino acids. Germline V lookup: CDR1 SGHVS, CDR2 FQNEAQ. V was cut by 5 bases and J by 0 bases, with 11 bases left in between. CDR3 in amino acids: CASSTRDTSYEQYF. CDR3 sequence (DNA): TGTGCCAGCAGCACCCGGGACACCTCCTACGAGCAGTACTTC.

About this clonotype: At one end the junction does not follow the germline gene, possibly because of a read error. This chain joins TRBV5-1 and TRBJ2-1; D gene ambiguous. There are 14 residues in the CDR3. Germline V gene data show CDR1 as SGHRS and CDR2 as YFSETQ. The CDR3 region has the DNA TGCGCCAGCAGCTTTGCCCAATCCTTCAATGAGCAGTTCTTC. This codes for CASSFAQSFNEQFF.

The table lists this clonotype with a few counts. The J gene is TRBJ2-1, the V gene TRBV18; D gene ambiguous. The CDR3 covers 17 residues. Germline V lookup: CDR1 KGHSH, CDR2 LQKENI. Trimming cost V 0 bases and J 8 bases, with 20 bases left between them. CDR3 protein: CASSPPVIDTGRDEQFF. DNA for the CDR3: TGTGCCAGCTCACCACCGGTTATAGACACCGGGCGAGATGAGCAGTTCTTC.

Concerning this clonotype: A read error may be the cause here, since a much bigger clone is one base away. V gene TRBV4-2 combines with J gene TRBJ2-1; 7 bases are shared with TRBD2. The ends lost 0 bases at V and 3 bases at J; junction bases unmatched: 5. Germline V CDR1 and CDR2: LGHNA, YNFKEQ. The CDR3 runs to 16 residues. The CDR3 nucleotides are TGTGCCAGCAGCCAAGAGAGGAGCGGGGACTACAATGAGCAGTTCTTC. Protein: CASSQERSGDYNEQFF.

The chain has TRBV5-5 and TRBJ2-1, with 12 positions matching TRBD1. Germline values: CDR1 SGHKS, CDR2 YYEKEE (reference sequence). The CDR3 runs to 15 residues. Germline trimming cut 0 bases from V and 7 bases from J; bases unmatched to any gene: 2. CDR3 sequence: CASSLAGQGANEQFF. CDR3 in DNA: TGTGCCAGCAGCTTGGCGGGACAGGGGGCAAATGAGCAGTTCTTC. The entire variable domain, with the rest obtained from reference TRBV5-5 and TRBJ2-1, is as follows: DAGVTQSPTHLIKTRGQQVTLRCSPISGHKSVSWYQQVLGQGPQFIFQYYEKEERGRGNFPDRFSARQFPNYSSELNVNALLLGDSALYLCASSLAGQGANEQFFGPGTRLTVL.

The gene calls are TRBV12-3 or TRBV12-4 and TRBJ2-7, with D hard to call. The CDR3 sequence is 14 residues long. Trimming removed 5 bases from V and 0 bases from J, with 11 bases in between. The CDR3 DNA sequence: TGTGCCAGCAGTGTAAGCCTTAACTCCTACGAGCAGTACTTC. Protein product: CASSVSLNSYEQYF.

The chain carries TRBV6-5 and TRBJ1-2; D gene unclear. This CDR3 is built from 15 residues. Germline loops: CDR1 MNHEY, CDR2 SVGAGI. V was shortened by 9 bases and J by 5 bases, with 22 bases between the two germline ends. As DNA, the CDR3 is TGTGCCAGTAGAGAAGGCATAACTTTGGGGTATGGCTACACCTTC. Translating gives CASREGITLGYGYTF.

The V call is TRBV20-1, the J call TRBJ2-1; the match to TRBD1 covers 7 bases. Germline CDR1 DFQATT, CDR2 SNEGSKA (reference sequence). The CDR3 length is 14 residues. V lost 4 bases to trimming and J lost 3 bases; unmatched junction nucleotides: 6. The CDR3 coding sequence is TGCAGTGCTATTAGGGGGCGCAGCTACAATGAGCAGTTCTTC. Translating gives CSAIRGRSYNEQFF.

The chain combines TRBV5-1 with TRBJ2-7, with a possible D match to TRBD1 (5 bases). Trimming removed 1 base at V and 3 bases at J, with 23 bases between. Germline V gene lookup returns CDR1 SGHRS and CDR2 YFSETQ. This CDR3 has 18 residues. CDR3 DNA sequence: TGCGCCAGCAGCTTGAGCTCGGCAGGGTATGACTTATACTACGAGCAGTACTTC. It yields the protein CASSLSSAGYDLYYEQYF.

This rearrangement joins TRBV14 to TRBJ2-4, with 11 bases fitting TRBD2. J was trimmed by 0 bases and V by 1 base; bases with no gene match: 8. This CDR3 has 19 residues. Germline loops: CDR1 SGHDN, CDR2 FVKESK. The CDR3 DNA is TGTGCCAGCAGCCAAGTCGTCGGGACTAGCGGTTTAGCCAAAAACATTCAGTACTTC. It is translated as CASSQVVGTSGLAKNIQYF.